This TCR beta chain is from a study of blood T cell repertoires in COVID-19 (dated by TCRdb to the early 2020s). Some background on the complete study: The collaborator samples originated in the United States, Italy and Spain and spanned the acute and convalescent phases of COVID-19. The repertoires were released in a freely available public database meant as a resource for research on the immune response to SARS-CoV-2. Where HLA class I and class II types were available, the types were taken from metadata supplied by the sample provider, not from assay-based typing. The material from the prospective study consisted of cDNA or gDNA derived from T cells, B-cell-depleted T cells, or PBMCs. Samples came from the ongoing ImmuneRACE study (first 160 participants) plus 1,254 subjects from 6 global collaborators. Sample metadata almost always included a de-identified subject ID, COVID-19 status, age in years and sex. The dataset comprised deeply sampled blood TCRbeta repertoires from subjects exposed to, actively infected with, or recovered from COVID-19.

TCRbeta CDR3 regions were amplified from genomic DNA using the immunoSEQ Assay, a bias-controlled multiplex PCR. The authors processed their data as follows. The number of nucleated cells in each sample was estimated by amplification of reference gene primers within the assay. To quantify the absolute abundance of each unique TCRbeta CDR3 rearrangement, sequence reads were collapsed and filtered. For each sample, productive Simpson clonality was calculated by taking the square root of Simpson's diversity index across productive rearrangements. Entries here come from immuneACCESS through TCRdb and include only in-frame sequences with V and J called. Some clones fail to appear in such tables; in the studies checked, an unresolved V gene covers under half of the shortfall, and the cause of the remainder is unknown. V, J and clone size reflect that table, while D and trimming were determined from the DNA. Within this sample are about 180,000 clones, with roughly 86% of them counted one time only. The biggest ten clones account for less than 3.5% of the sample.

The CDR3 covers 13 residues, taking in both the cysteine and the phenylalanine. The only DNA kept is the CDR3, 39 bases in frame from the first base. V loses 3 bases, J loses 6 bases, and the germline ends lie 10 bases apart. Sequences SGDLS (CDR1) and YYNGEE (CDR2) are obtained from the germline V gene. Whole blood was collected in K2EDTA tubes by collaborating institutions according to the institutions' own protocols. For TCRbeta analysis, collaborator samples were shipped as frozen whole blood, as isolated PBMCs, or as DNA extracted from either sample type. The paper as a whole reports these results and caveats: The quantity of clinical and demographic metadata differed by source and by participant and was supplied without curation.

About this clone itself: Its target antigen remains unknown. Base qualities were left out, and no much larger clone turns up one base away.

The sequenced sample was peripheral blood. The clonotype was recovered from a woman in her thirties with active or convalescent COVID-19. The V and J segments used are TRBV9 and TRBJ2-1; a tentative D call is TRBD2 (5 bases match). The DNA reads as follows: TGTGCCAGCAGCGGGTCGGGGTTCAATGAGCAGTTCTTC. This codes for CASSGSGFNEQFF.